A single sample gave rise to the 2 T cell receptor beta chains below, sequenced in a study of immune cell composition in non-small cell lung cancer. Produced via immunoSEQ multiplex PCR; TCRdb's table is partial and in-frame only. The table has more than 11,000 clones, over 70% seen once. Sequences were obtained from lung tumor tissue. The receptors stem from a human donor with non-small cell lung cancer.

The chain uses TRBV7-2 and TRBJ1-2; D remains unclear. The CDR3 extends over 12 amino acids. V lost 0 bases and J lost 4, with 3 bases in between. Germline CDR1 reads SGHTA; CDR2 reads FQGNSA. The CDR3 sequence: CASSLAGYGYTF. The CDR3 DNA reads TGTGCCAGCAGCTTAGCAGGCTATGGCTACACCTTC.

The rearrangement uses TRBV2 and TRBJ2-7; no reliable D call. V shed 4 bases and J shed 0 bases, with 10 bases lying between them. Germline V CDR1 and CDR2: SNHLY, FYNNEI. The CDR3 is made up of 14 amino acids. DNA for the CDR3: TGTGCCAGCAGTGCCCGGGTGAGCTCCTACGAGCAGTACTTC. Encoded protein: CASSARVSSYEQYF.